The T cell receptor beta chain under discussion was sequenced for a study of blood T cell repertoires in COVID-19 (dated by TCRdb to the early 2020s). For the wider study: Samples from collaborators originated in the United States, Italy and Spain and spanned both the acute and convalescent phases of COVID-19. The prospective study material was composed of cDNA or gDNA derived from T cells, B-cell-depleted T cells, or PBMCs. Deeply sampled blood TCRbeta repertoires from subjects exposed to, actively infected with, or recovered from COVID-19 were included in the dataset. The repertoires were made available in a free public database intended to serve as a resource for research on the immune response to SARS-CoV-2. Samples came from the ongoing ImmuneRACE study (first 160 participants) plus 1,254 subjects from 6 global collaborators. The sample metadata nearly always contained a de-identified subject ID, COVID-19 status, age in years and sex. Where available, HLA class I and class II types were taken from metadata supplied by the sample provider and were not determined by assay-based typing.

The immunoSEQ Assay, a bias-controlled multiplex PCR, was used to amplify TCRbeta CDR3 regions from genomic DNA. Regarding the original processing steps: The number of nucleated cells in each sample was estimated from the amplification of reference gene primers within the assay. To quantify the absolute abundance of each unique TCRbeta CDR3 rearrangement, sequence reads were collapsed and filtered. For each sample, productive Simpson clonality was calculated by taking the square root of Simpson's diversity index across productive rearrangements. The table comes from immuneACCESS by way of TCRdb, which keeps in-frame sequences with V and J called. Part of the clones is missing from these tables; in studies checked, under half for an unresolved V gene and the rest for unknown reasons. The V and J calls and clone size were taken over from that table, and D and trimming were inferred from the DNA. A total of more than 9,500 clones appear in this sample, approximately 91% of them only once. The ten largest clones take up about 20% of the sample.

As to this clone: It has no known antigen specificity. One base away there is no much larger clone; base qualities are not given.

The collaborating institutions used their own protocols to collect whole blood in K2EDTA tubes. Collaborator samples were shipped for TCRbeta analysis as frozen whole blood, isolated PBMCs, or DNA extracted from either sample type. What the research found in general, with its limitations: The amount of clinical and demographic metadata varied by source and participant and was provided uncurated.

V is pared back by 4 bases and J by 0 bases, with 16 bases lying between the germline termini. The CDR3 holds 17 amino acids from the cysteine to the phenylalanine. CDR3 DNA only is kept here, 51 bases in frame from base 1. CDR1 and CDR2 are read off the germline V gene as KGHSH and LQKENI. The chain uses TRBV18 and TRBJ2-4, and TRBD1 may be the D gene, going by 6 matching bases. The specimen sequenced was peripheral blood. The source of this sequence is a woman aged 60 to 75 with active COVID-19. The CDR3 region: CASSLTKQGLAKNIQYF. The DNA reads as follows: TGTGCCAGCTCACTAACGAAACAGGGATTAGCCAAAAACATTCAGTACTTC. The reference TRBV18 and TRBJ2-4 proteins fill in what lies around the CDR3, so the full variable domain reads NAGVMQNPRHLVRRRGQEARLRCSPMKGHSHVYWYRQLPEEGLKFMVYLQKENIIDESGMPKERFSAEFPKEGPSILRIQQVVRGDSAAYFCASSLTKQGLAKNIQYFGAGTRLSVL.